Listed below are T cell receptor beta chains from one sample, sequenced in a study of blood T cell repertoires in COVID-19. TCRdb keeps only in-frame clones here, not all; method: immunoSEQ multiplex PCR. The sample records about 52,000 clones, around 81% being singletons. The sequencing sample was made of peripheral blood. These receptors were taken from a woman at least 80 years old with COVID-19, enrolled during active disease. The CDR3 runs from the conserved cysteine through the conserved F or W. The order of the fields is V gene, J gene, D gene, clone size, CDR3 DNA, CDR3 protein. The D gene is left open where the match is weak. Only some rows state a clone size, as once, few, many or a class for expanded clones.

TRBV6-6	TRBJ2-1	.	once	TGTGCCAGCAGTTACTCGACTAGTGATCAGTTCTTC	CASSYSTSDQFF
TRBV11-3	TRBJ1-1	.	.	TGTGCCAGCAGCTTTCAGGGTCCGAACACTGAAGCTTTCTTT	CASSFQGPNTEAFF
TRBV5-6	TRBJ2-5	.	.	TGTGCCAGCAGCGCCTCGGGGTGGTTCGCGAAAGAGACCCAGTACTTC	CASSASGWFAKETQYF
TRBV6-5	TRBJ2-7	TRBD1	.	TGTGCCAGCATCTTGACAGGGCCCCCCTACGAGCAGTACTTC	CASILTGPPYEQYF
TRBV18	TRBJ2-1	TRBD2	few	TGTGCCAGCTCCCTTAGGACTAGCGAATACAATGAGCAGTTCTTC	CASSLRTSEYNEQFF
TRBV6-5	TRBJ2-5	.	.	TGTGCCAGCAGCTACCGGCCGGGGGGCGGAGAGACCCAGTACTTC	CASSYRPGGGETQYF
TRBV11-2	TRBJ2-3	TRBD2	.	TGTGCCAGCAGCTCCCAAATGACTAGCGGGAGGGATACGCAGTATTTT	CASSSQMTSGRDTQYF
TRBV28	TRBJ1-5	.	.	TGTGCCAGCAGTTTAGGTCAGGGTATTCAGCCCCAGCATTTT	CASSLGQGIQPQHF
TRBV5-1	TRBJ1-3	.	few	TGCGCCAGCAGGGAGACAGGCTACCCCTCTGGAAACACCATATATTTT	CASRETGYPSGNTIYF
TRBV7-3	TRBJ2-1	TRBD2	.	TGTGCCAGCAGCATCATAGCGGGAGGGCCGCATGAGCAGTTCTTC	CASSIIAGGPHEQFF
TRBV10-3	TRBJ2-3	TRBD2	.	TGTGCCATCAGTGATGGGGGAGGGCCTAACACAGATACGCAGTATTTT	CAISDGGGPNTDTQYF
TRBV7-8	TRBJ2-1	.	.	TGTGCCAGCAGCTTAGAGGTTAGCGGCTACAATGAGCAGTTCTTC	CASSLEVSGYNEQFF
TRBV7-9	TRBJ1-1	.	.	TGTGCCAGCAGAAGCCCGACAGGCAGTAACACTGAAGCTTTCTTT	CASRSPTGSNTEAFF
TRBV5-1	TRBJ2-3	TRBD1	.	TGCGCCAGCAGCTTCCCCGGGACAGGGGGTTCGGATACGCAGTATTTT	CASSFPGTGGSDTQYF
TRBV2	TRBJ1-1	TRBD1	.	TGTGCCAGCAGGGGGGACAGGGGGTACACTGAAGCTTTCTTT	CASRGDRGYTEAFF
TRBV18	TRBJ1-1	TRBD1	.	TGTGCCAGCTCACCTCAGGGGGGCACTGAAGCTTTCTTT	CASSPQGGTEAFF
TRBV5-5	TRBJ2-2	TRBD2	.	TGTGCCAGCAGCACCGGACTAGCGGCGAACACCGGGGAGCTGTTTTTT	CASSTGLAANTGELFF
TRBV6-5	TRBJ2-3	TRBD2	once	TGTGCCAGCAGGCTAGCGGGACACACAGATACGCAGTATTTT	CASRLAGHTDTQYF
TRBV7-2	TRBJ2-1	TRBD2	few	TGTGCCAGCAGCTTAGGAGGGACTAGCGGGAGGGCCCTCTACAATGAGCAGTTCTTC	CASSLGGTSGRALYNEQFF
TRBV11-2	TRBJ2-2	.	.	TGTGCCAGCAGCTCAGTCGGCAGGAGGGACAGACCGAACACCGGGGAGCTGTTTTTT	CASSSVGRRDRPNTGELFF
TRBV7-2	TRBJ2-1	TRBD2	.	TGTGCCAGCAGCTCGGGACTAGCGGGAGGGGCTGGGAATGAGCAGTTCTTC	CASSSGLAGGAGNEQFF
TRBV3-1/TRBV3-2	TRBJ2-5	.	.	TGTGCCAGCAGCCAAGATGGGACTTTTGTCGAGACCCAGTACTTC	CASSQDGTFVETQYF
TRBV5-1	TRBJ2-3	.	.	TGCGCCAGCAGCTTGGTCCCGAGAGCGGGTAACACAGATACGCAGTATTTT	CASSLVPRAGNTDTQYF
TRBV15	TRBJ2-1	TRBD2	.	TGTGCCACCAGCAGAGAGGCCAGCGGGGACTACAATGAGCAGTTCTTC	CATSREASGDYNEQFF
TRBV7-3	TRBJ1-1	TRBD1	.	TGTGCCAGCAGCTCGGGGATTCCGGGACAGATGAACACTGAAGCTTTCTTT	CASSSGIPGQMNTEAFF
TRBV30	TRBJ2-1	.	few	TGTGCCTGGAGCAGGGTAGGGGGTACCGGCAATGAGCAGTTCTTC	CAWSRVGGTGNEQFF
TRBV24-1	TRBJ2-1	TRBD2	.	TGTGCCACCAGCCCGCCGGTCGGGGGGGGCTACAATGAGCAGTTCTTC	CATSPPVGGGYNEQFF
TRBV19	TRBJ1-1	.	few	TGTGCCAGTAGTATAGGTGGACTTCTGAGAACTGAAGCTTTCTTT	CASSIGGLLRTEAFF
TRBV5-4	TRBJ2-1	TRBD2	.	TGTGCCAGCTCAGCGGGAGGGTACTTCTACAATGAGCAGTTCTTC	CASSAGGYFYNEQFF
TRBV12-5	TRBJ1-4	.	.	TGTGCTAGTGGCCCATTCCCGGCTAGCCGTGAAAAACTGTTTTTT	CASGPFPASREKLFF
TRBV7-9	TRBJ2-1	.	.	TGTGCCAGCAGCCAAGAACAGCCGAGCTCCTACAATGAGCAGTTCTTC	CASSQEQPSSYNEQFF
TRBV6-5	TRBJ2-3	TRBD2	.	TGTGCCAGCAGTTCCGGACTAGCGGCATTAAATACGCAGTATTTT	CASSSGLAALNTQYF
TRBV5-5	TRBJ2-1	TRBD2	medium-sized	TGTGCCAGCAACCCGGGACTAGCCTCTCCTAATGAGCAGTTCTTC	CASNPGLASPNEQFF
TRBV4-1	TRBJ1-1	TRBD1	once	TGCGCCAGCAGCCAAGATTTCCAGGGGGCGTTGAACACTGAAGCTTTCTTT	CASSQDFQGALNTEAFF
TRBV6-2/TRBV6-3	TRBJ2-7	TRBD2	.	TGTGCCAGCAGTTACGGACTAGACTACGAGCAGTACTTC	CASSYGLDYEQYF
TRBV5-1	TRBJ2-5	TRBD1	.	TGCGCCAGCAGCTTGGGGGACAGGGGGCAGTATGAGACCCAGTACTTC	CASSLGDRGQYETQYF
TRBV7-7	TRBJ2-6	.	few	TGTGCTAGCAGTTCGACAGGGAGGGGGGCCAACGTCCTGACTTTC	CASSSTGRGANVLTF
TRBV19	TRBJ2-3	TRBD2	.	TGTGCCAGTAGTAGGGGCGGGGGTGCTAGCACAGATACGCAGTATTTT	CASSRGGGASTDTQYF
TRBV11-3	TRBJ1-6	TRBD1	.	TGTGCCAGCAGCTTTCCCCGGCGGGACAGGGATAATTCACCCCTCCACTTT	CASSFPRRDRDNSPLHF
TRBV21-1	TRBJ2-7	.	.	TGTGCCAGCAGCAAAAGGGGGCAGCCCTACGAGCAGTACTTC	CASSKRGQPYEQYF
TRBV28	TRBJ1-5	.	once	TGTGCCAGCAGGACAGCAGGGTGGCAGCCCCAGCATTTT	CASRTAGWQPQHF
TRBV12-3/TRBV12-4	TRBJ2-7	.	few	TGTGCCAGCAGTTTAGCGGCTCAGGGGAGGCAGTACTTC	CASSLAAQGRQYF
TRBV6-1	TRBJ2-1	TRBD2	once	TGTGCCAGCAGTGCCCCGGCGGGAGCATTGTCCTACAATGAGCAGTTCTTC	CASSAPAGALSYNEQFF
TRBV11-2	TRBJ2-1	TRBD2	.	TGTGCCAGCAGCCCCGGGGCTAGCGGGAGTCCTGAGCAGTTCTTC	CASSPGASGSPEQFF
TRBV7-2	TRBJ2-2	TRBD2	.	TGTGCCAGCAGCTTAGCGGGGCTAGCGGTTAACACCGGGGAACTGTTTTTT	CASSLAGLAVNTGELFF
TRBV7-3	TRBJ1-1	TRBD1	.	TGTGCCAGCAGCCCACAGGGGCGGACTGAAGCTTTCTTT	CASSPQGRTEAFF
TRBV28	TRBJ2-1	TRBD2	.	TGTGCCAGCAGTCCCGGGACTAGCGGAATCCTTAAGCAGTTCTTC	CASSPGTSGILKQFF
TRBV9	TRBJ2-1	.	.	TGTGCCAGCACCCCCGACTTGGGCTACAATGAGCAGTTCTTC	CASTPDLGYNEQFF
TRBV5-4	TRBJ2-5	TRBD2	.	TGTGCCAGCAGCCCCCAAGCGGGGGAGAAAGAGACCCAGTACTTC	CASSPQAGEKETQYF
TRBV19	TRBJ1-5	.	.	TGTGCCAGTAGGGTTCAGGGTTTTAATCAGCCCCAGCATTTT	CASRVQGFNQPQHF
TRBV5-1	TRBJ2-6	.	.	TGCGCCAGCAGCTTGCCGCGCCAGGCGCACGGTGGGGCCAACGTCCTGACTTTC	CASSLPRQAHGGANVLTF